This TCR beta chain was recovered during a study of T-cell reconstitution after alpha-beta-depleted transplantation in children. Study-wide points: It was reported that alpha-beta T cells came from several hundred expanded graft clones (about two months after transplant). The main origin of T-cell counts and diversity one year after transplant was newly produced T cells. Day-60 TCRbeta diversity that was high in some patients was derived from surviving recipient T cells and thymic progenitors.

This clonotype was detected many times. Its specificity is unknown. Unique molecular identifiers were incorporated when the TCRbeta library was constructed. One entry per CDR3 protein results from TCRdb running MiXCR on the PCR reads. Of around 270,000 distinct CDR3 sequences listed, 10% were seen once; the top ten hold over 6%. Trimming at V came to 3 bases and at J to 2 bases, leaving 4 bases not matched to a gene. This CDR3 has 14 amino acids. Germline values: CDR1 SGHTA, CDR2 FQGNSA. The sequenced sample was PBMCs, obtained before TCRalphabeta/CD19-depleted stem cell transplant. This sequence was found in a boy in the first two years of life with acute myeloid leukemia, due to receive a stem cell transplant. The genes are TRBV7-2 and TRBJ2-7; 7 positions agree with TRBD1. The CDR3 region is CASSFYRGPYEQYF. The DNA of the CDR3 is TGTGCCAGCAGCTTTTACAGGGGCCCCTACGAGCAGTACTTC.